Only one count was recorded for the clone carrying this TCR beta chain. The antigen is unknown. Profiling relied on immunoSEQ multiplex PCR, and the TCRdb table lists in-frame clones only, not all of them. The sample has tens of thousands of clones, 75% to 90% seen once. This specimen belongs to a study of T cell responses to AZD1222 COVID-19 vaccine. Study findings and constraints: Clonal diversity was possibly underestimated, and the donors were mostly white British, with more females.

This TCR was sampled from an adult who received the AZD1222 COVID-19 vaccine. The sequenced sample was peripheral blood, obtained 28 days after the second AZD1222 dose.

In DNA form, the CDR3 reads TGTGCCAGCAGTGACTACAGGGGCTACGAGCAGTACTTC. The encoded protein is CASSDYRGYEQYF. This chain connects TRBV2 to TRBJ2-7; 7 nucleotides align to TRBD1. Germline CDR1 and CDR2: SNHLY and FYNNEI. This CDR3 region has 13 residues. The ends lost 3 bases at V and 3 bases at J; junction bases unmatched: 2.